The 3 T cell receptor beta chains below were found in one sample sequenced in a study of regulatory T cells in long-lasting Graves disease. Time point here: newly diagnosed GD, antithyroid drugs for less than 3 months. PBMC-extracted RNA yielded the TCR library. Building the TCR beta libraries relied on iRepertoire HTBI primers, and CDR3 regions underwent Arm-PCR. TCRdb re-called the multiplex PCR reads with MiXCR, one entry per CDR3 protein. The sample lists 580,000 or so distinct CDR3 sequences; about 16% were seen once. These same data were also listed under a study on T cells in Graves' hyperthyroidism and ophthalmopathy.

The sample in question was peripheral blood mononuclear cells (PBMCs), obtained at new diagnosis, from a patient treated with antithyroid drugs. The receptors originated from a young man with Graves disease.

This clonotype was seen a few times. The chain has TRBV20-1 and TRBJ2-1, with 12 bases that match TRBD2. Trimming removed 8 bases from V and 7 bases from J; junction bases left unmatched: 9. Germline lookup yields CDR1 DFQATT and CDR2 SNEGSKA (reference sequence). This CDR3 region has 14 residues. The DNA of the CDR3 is TGCAGTACGATCGGGCTAGCGGGGGGGAATGAGCAGTTCTTC. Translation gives CSTIGLAGGNEQFF.

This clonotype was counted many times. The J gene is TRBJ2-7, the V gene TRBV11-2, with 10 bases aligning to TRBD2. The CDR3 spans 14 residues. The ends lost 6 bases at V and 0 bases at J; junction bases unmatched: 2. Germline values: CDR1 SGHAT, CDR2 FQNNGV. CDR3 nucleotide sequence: TGTGCCAGCAGGCTAGCGGGAGTCTCCTACGAGCAGTACTTC. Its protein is CASRLAGVSYEQYF. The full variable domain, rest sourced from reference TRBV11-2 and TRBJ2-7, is EAGVAQSPRYKIIEKRQSVAFWCNPISGHATLYWYQQILGQGPKLLIQFQNNGVVDDSQLPKDRFSAERLKGVDSTLKIQPAKLEDSAVYLCASRLAGVSYEQYFGPGTRLTVT.

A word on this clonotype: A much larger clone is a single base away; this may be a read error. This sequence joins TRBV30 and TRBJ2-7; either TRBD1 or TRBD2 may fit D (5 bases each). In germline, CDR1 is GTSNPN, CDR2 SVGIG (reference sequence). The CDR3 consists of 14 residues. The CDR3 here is CAWSVLSGSYERYF. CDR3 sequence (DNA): TGTGCCTGGAGTGTACTGTCAGGGAGCTACGAGCGGTACTTC.